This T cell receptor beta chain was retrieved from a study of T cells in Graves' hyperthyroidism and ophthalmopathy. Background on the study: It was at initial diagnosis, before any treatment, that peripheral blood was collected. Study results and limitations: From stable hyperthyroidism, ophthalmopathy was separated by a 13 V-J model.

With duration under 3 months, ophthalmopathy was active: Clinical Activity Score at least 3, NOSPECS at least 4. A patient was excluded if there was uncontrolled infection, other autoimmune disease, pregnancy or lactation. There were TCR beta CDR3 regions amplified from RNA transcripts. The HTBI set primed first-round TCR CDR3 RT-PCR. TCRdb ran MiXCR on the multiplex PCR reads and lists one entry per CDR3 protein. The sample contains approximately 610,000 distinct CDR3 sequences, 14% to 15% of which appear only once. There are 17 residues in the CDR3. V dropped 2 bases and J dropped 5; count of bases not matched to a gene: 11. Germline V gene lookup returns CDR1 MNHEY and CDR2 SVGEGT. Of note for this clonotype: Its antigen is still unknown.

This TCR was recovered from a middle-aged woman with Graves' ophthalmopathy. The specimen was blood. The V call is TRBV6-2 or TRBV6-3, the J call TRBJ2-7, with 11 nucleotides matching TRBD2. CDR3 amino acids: CASSYVGLAVNQDEQYF. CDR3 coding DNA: TGTGCCAGCAGTTACGTGGGACTAGCGGTCAACCAGGACGAGCAGTACTTC.